A single sample is the source of the 5 T cell receptor beta chains below, sequenced in a study of T cells after posttransplantation cyclophosphamide. Here immunoSEQ multiplex PCR was the method, and the copy in TCRdb shows in-frame clones only, minus some. The repertoire includes some 4,300 clones, around 66% of them detected once, and about a sixth sits in the top ten. Sequenced input: memory CD8+ T cells sorted from blood. The receptor set was obtained from a woman aged 55-75 years in good health, CMV-negative, and a related stem cell transplant donor.

The chain carries TRBV27 and TRBJ2-1, with 9 positions matching TRBD2. Unmatched junction bases numbered 15, after V lost 6 bases and J lost 9 bases. Germline V CDR1 and CDR2: MNHEY, SMNVEV (reference sequence). The CDR3 covers 16 residues. CDR3 loop: CASSQDGAGGLGEQFF. In nucleotides, the CDR3 is TGTGCCAGCAGCCAAGACGGCGCGGGAGGGCTGGGTGAGCAGTTCTTC.

V is TRBV5-5 and J is TRBJ2-3; 15 nucleotides align to TRBD2. This CDR3 is built from 20 residues. Trimming cost V 4 bases and J 6 bases; bases outside gene matches: 18. Germline-derived CDR1 and CDR2 are SGHKS and YYEKEE (reference sequence). CDR3 in DNA: TGTGCCAGCAGCCACCCCCGGACTAGCGGGGGGGGATCCACCCTCGATACGCAGTATTTT. Encoded protein: CASSHPRTSGGGSTLDTQYF. Looking up the rest from reference TRBV5-5 and TRBJ2-3 gives the full variable domain: DAGVTQSPTHLIKTRGQQVTLRCSPISGHKSVSWYQQVLGQGPQFIFQYYEKEERGRGNFPDRFSARQFPNYSSELNVNALLLGDSALYLCASSHPRTSGGGSTLDTQYFGPGTRLTVL.

This clone was counted between two and nine times. The CDR3 DNA sequence: TGTGCCAGCAGCTCGACAGGGGGGAACTATGGCTACACCTTC. Translation: CASSSTGGNYGYTF. The gene calls are TRBV7-2 and TRBJ1-2; 9 bases map to TRBD1. Germline V gives CDR1 SGHTA, CDR2 FQGNSA. The CDR3 contains 14 residues. Losses at the gene ends were 4 bases for V and 2 bases for J; bases not matched to a gene: 2.

This clone was counted only a few times. This rearrangement joins TRBV27 to TRBJ2-1; D unclear. CDR1 MNHEY and CDR2 SMNVEV come from the germline V gene (reference sequence). This CDR3 is 13 amino acids long. Trimming took 2 bases from V and 9 from J, leaving 11 bases between them. The CDR3 sequence: CASSLGLGPEQFF. CDR3 coding DNA: TGTGCCAGCAGTTTAGGCCTTGGCCCTGAGCAGTTCTTC.

This chain connects TRBV19 to TRBJ1-1; TRBD1 is a possible D gene (5 bases). Germline CDR1 LNHDA, CDR2 SQIVND (reference sequence). V was clipped by 9 bases and J by 5 bases, with 16 bases between them. CDR3 length: 13 residues. CDR3 region: CASKTQGWTEAFF. Here the CDR3 DNA reads TGTGCCAGCAAAACTCAGGGATGGACTGAAGCTTTCTTT.